The subject of this entry is one TCR beta chain. The data originate from a study of cytomegalovirus exposure and HLA in healthy donors. Germline V gives CDR1 MNHEY, CDR2 SMNVEV (reference sequence). The CDR3 spans 14 residues. The germline V and J ends were trimmed by 3 bases and 5 bases, with 13 bases remaining between them. The PCR employed 60 Vbeta primers together with 13 Jbeta primers. The assay was immunoSEQ multiplex PCR, and TCRdb's table has in-frame clones only and misses some. The sample lists 75,000 to 95,000 clones, just under 85% seen once, with 5.6% in the top ten. This TCR came from a woman between 18 and 30 years old in good health and CMV-seropositive. The V gene is TRBV27, the J gene TRBJ2-5; perhaps TRBD2 as D (7 bases). Sequenced sample: PBMCs. Written as DNA, the CDR3 is TGTGCCAGCAGTTTGTTGCGGGGGCAGGAGACCCAGTACTTC. Translated, it gives CASSLLRGQETQYF.